The 14 T cell receptor beta chains below come from one sample, sequenced in a study of CD8+CD57+ T cells in acquired aplastic anemia. Selection for sequencing was limited to patients who had shown CD8+CD57+ cell expansion by flow cytometry. TCR beta VDJ and CDR3 profiling used genomic DNA as template. TCRdb passed the reads through MiXCR, listing each CDR3 protein once. Of under 200,000 distinct CDR3 sequences listed, under 50% are singletons. What was sequenced was sorted CD4+, CD8+, or CD8+CD57+ T cells (not recorded which) from PBMCs. The receptors were gathered from a human donor with aplastic anemia.

The sample holds many counts of this clonotype. This rearrangement joins TRBV5-4 to TRBJ2-5, with D uncertain. The CDR3 loop spans 11 amino acids. Germline V gives CDR1 SGHNT, CDR2 YYREEE (reference sequence). V lost 0 bases, J lost 5 bases, and 2 bases lay in between. CDR3 in amino acids: CASSLAETQYF. The CDR3 DNA reads as TGTGCCAGCAGCTTGGCGGAGACCCAGTACTTC.

This clonotype is a singleton in its sample. This CDR3 reads CASSLYSVGVYEQYF. The CDR3 DNA is TGTGCCAGCAGTTTATACAGCGTAGGGGTCTACGAGCAGTACTTC. The chain has TRBV7-3 and TRBJ2-7; D perhaps matches TRBD1 (5 bases). Germline V gives CDR1 SGHTA, CDR2 FQGTGA. With 6 bases removed from V and 3 bases from J, the gap between germline ends came to 18 bases. This CDR3 region has 15 residues.

The chain is built from TRBV7-9 and TRBJ2-5; no clear D gene. Trimming removed 5 bases at V and 3 bases at J, with 7 bases between. Germline V gene data show CDR1 as SEHNR and CDR2 as FQNEAQ (reference sequence). The CDR3 is 12 residues long. CDR3 sequence: CASSQEEETQYF. DNA for the CDR3: TGTGCCAGCAGCCAAGAAGAAGAGACCCAGTACTTC.

This chain links TRBV29-1 with TRBJ2-1; D is ambiguous. This CDR3 has 13 residues. The V gene's germline CDR1 is SQVTM and CDR2 ANQGSEA. Trimming cost V 6 bases and J 7 bases, with 16 bases left between them. CDR3 amino acids: CSVTPRDYNEQFF. The DNA of the CDR3 is TGCAGCGTGACGCCGCGTGATTATAATGAGCAGTTCTTC.

The genes are TRBV29-1 and TRBJ2-3; TRBD2 matches at 16 bases. Germline lookup yields CDR1 SQVTM and CDR2 ANQGSEA. This CDR3 spans 14 amino acids. Losses at the gene ends were 6 bases for V and 7 bases for J; bases not matched to a gene: 4. The CDR3 spells CSVGTSGGANTQYF. DNA for the CDR3: TGCAGCGTCGGGACTAGCGGGGGGGCGAATACGCAGTATTTT.

This clonotype was counted between two and nine times. The V call is TRBV27, the J call TRBJ1-5; 8 bases line up with TRBD1. The CDR3 extends over 16 amino acids. With 5 bases clipped from V and 1 base from J, the junction kept 7 bases outside the gene matches. Germline V lookup: CDR1 MNHEY, CDR2 SMNVEV (reference sequence). CDR3 bases: TGTGCCAGCAGTCCCCGACAGGGGTCGAGCAATCAGCCCCAGCATTTT. This codes for CASSPRQGSSNQPQHF.

This clonotype came up once. The junction departs from germline at one end; a sequencing error may be responsible. The chain recombines TRBV5-6 with TRBJ2-7; no firm D call. The germline V gene has CDR1 SGHDT and CDR2 YYEEEE. The CDR3 contains 13 residues. CDR3 loop: CASSSPNSNEQYF. DNA of the CDR3: TGTGCCAGCAGCTCCCCGAACTCCAACGAGCAGTACTTC.

This clonotype was observed a handful of times. The rearrangement joins TRBV29-1 to TRBJ1-5, with TRBD1 identical over 7 bases. J gave up 3 bases and V 4 bases, and 3 bases lay outside the gene matches. CDR3 length: 13 amino acids. Germline loops: CDR1 SQVTM, CDR2 ANQGSEA. The CDR3 nucleotides are TGCAGCGTTGGACAGGGACTCAATCAGCCCCAGCATTTT. Translation gives CSVGQGLNQPQHF.

This clonotype was detected a few times. The rearrangement uses TRBV11-1 and TRBJ1-6, with D uncertain. Germline V gene data show CDR1 as SGHAT and CDR2 as FQDESV (reference sequence). Trimming left V 5 bases short and J 7 bases short, with 18 bases between. The CDR3 loop spans 16 amino acids. CDR3 sequence reads: CASSRRTAVRNSPLHF. The CDR3 region has the DNA TGTGCCAGCAGCAGACGGACCGCAGTCAGAAATTCACCCCTCCACTTT.

The rearrangement joins TRBV2 to TRBJ1-1, with D hard to call. The germline V gene has CDR1 SNHLY and CDR2 FYNNEI. V gave up 8 bases and J gave up 0 bases, with 16 bases separating them. The CDR3 has 15 residues. This CDR3 reads CASGRAMILNTEAFF. In DNA form, the CDR3 reads TGTGCCAGCGGCCGGGCCATGATCTTGAACACTGAAGCTTTCTTT.

This clonotype has at least ten counts. The chain uses TRBV7-3 and TRBJ1-2; D is ambiguous. Trimming shortened V by 5 bases and J by 2 bases, and 21 bases separated the two germline ends. Germline CDR1 is SGHTA and CDR2 is FQGTGA. This CDR3 has 17 amino acids. The chain's CDR3 is CASSPSPVVGLNYGYTF. CDR3 nucleotides: TGTGCCAGCAGCCCCTCGCCCGTTGTCGGTCTCAACTATGGCTACACCTTC.

This clonotype was counted between two and nine times. The chain joins TRBV29-1 to TRBJ2-7, with TRBD1 as a possible D gene (6 bases). Germline lookup yields CDR1 SQVTM and CDR2 ANQGSEA. Between the trimmed V and J ends, which lost 7 bases and 1 base, there was a span of 14 bases. The CDR3 is 13 residues long. CDR3 sequence: CSAGSTGSYEQYF. Here the CDR3 DNA reads TGCAGCGCTGGGTCGACAGGATCCTACGAGCAGTACTTC.

The chain has TRBV6-1 and TRBJ1-4, with TRBD1 as a possible D gene (6 bases). The CDR3 spans 14 residues. From germline, CDR1 is MNHNS and CDR2 SASEGT. The ends were cut back, 6 bases at V and 2 bases at J, with 10 bases in the middle. The CDR3 reads CASSRGWTNEKLFF. The CDR3 bases are TGTGCCAGCAGCAGGGGTTGGACTAATGAAAAACTGTTTTTT.

J is TRBJ2-7 and V is TRBV6-4; a weak D match, TRBD2 (5 bases). The CDR3 sequence is 14 residues long. V lost 5 bases and J 6 bases, leaving 17 bases between the germline ends. Germline V lookup: CDR1 MRHNA, CDR2 SNTAGT. CDR3 region: CASSYGPEGSEQYV. DNA of the CDR3: TGTGCCAGCAGTTACGGGCCAGAGGGTAGCGAGCAGTACGTC.